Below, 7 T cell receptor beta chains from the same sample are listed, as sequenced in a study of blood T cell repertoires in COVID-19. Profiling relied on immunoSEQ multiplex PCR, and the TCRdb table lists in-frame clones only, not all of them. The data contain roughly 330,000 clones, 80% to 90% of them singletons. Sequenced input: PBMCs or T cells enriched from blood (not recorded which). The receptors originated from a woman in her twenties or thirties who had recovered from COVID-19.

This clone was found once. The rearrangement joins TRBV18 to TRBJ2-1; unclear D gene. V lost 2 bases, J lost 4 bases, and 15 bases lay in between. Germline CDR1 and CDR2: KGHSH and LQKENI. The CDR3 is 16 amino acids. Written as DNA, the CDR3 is TGTGCCAGCTCACCATTTAGCCCACAAGGATACAATGAGCAGTTCTTC. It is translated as CASSPFSPQGYNEQFF.

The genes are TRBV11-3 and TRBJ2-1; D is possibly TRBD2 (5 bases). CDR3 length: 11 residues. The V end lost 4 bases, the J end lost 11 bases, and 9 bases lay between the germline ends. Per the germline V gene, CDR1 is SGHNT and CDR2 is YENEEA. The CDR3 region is CASSSDSKQFF. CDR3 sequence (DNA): TGTGCCAGCAGCTCGGACTCGAAGCAGTTCTTC. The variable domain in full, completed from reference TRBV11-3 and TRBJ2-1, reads EAGVVQSPRYKIIEKKQPVAFWCNPISGHNTLYWYLQNLGQGPELLIRYENEEAVDDSQLPKDRFSAERLKGVDSTLKIQPAELGDSAVYLCASSSDSKQFFGPGTRLTVL.

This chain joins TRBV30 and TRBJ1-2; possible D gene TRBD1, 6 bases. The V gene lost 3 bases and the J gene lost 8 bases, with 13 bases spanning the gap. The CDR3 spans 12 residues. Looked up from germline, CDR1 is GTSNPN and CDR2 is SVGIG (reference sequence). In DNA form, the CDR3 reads TGTGCCTGGAGGGGGGGCGGGGGGGGCTACACCTTC. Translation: CAWRGGGGGYTF.

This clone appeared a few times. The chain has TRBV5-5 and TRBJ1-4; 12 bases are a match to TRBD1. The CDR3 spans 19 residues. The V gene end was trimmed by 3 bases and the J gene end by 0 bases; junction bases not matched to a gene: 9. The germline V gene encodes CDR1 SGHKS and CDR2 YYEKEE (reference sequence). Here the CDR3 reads CASSYRDRGRGATNEKLFF. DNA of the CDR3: TGTGCCAGCAGCTACCGGGACAGGGGGCGCGGGGCAACTAATGAAAAACTGTTTTTT.

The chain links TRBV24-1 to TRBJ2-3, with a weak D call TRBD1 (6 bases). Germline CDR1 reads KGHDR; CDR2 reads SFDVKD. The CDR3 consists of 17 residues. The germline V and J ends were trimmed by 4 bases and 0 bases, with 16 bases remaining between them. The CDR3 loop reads CATSDLPSGASTDTQYF. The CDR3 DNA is TGTGCCACCAGTGACCTTCCTTCAGGGGCCAGCACAGATACGCAGTATTTT.

The CDR3 region has the DNA TGTGCCAGCGGGCCAGCTAACTATGGCTACACCTTC. The encoded protein is CASGPANYGYTF. The chain carries TRBV2 and TRBJ1-2; D call uncertain. The germline V and J ends were trimmed by 8 bases and 0 bases, with 7 bases remaining between them. The CDR3 has 12 residues. In germline, CDR1 is SNHLY, CDR2 FYNNEI.

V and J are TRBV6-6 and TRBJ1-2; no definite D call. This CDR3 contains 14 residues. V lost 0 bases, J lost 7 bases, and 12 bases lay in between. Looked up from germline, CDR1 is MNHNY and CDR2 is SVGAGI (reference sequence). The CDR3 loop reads CASSYSYPEGGYTF. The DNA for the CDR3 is TGTGCCAGCAGTTACTCGTACCCGGAGGGTGGCTACACCTTC.